This is a list of T cell receptor beta chains from one sample in a study of shared clonotypes between healthy human individuals. The method was immunoSEQ multiplex PCR; TCRdb's version includes in-frame clones alone and lacks a portion of them. The sample contains 2.3 million or so clones, over 85% of which appear only once. Sequenced sample: naive CD4+ T cells from PBMCs. The receptors were sampled from a young man in good health. Some clones in this sample may be carry-over from other donors' samples. Both conserved end residues are part of each CDR3. A D gene is named only where the DNA matches it firmly. Rows may omit the clone size; those that give it use once, few, many or a size class.

D gene	V gene	J gene	clone size	CDR3 DNA	CDR3 protein
-	TRBV5-8	TRBJ2-5	-	TGTGCCAGCAGCTTGGTGTTGGCCCGGGGCCAAGAGACCCAGTACTTC	CASSLVLARGQETQYF
TRBD1	TRBV7-8	TRBJ1-2	-	TGTGCCAGCAGCTTAGGGGGGACAGGGCGGGACTATGGCTACACCTTC	CASSLGGTGRDYGYTF
TRBD1	TRBV2	TRBJ2-7	-	TGTGCCAGCACCGATCTCCGGGACAGGGGCTACGAGCAGTACTTC	CASTDLRDRGYEQYF
TRBD2	TRBV28	TRBJ2-3	-	TGTGCCAGCAGTTTAAACCGCCGGGGGGGAGATACGCAGTATTTT	CASSLNRRGGDTQYF
-	TRBV28	TRBJ1-5	once	TGTGCCGCCGGCCCAGGGCATACCCTATTTGTTAACAATCAGCCCCAGCATTTT	CAAGPGHTLFVNNQPQHF
TRBD2	TRBV11-2	TRBJ2-2	-	TGTGCCAGCAGCCCAACCGGACTAGCGGGCAAGAACACCGGGGAGCTGTTTTTT	CASSPTGLAGKNTGELFF
TRBD1	TRBV15	TRBJ2-5	-	TGTGCCACCAGCAATTCTCCCCCGACTAGACAGGGGGCCTGGGAGACCCAGTACTTC	CATSNSPPTRQGAWETQYF
TRBD2	TRBV28	TRBJ2-7	-	TGTGCCAGCAGTTTACCCCGGGGGGCCTACGAGCAGTACTTC	CASSLPRGAYEQYF
TRBD1	TRBV27	TRBJ1-2	-	TGTGCCAGCAGCTTCAGACAGGGGGCGAACTATGGCTACACCTTC	CASSFRQGANYGYTF
TRBD2	TRBV28	TRBJ2-1	-	TGTGCCAGCAGGAGGAATCCGGGACTAGCGGGCAATGAGCAGTTCTTC	CASRRNPGLAGNEQFF
-	TRBV28	TRBJ1-2	-	TGTGCCAGCGGGGGACACGGGCCTGTCTATGGCTACACCTTC	CASGGHGPVYGYTF
TRBD2	TRBV10-3	TRBJ2-1	-	TGTGCCATCAGTGGGCTAGCGGGACAAAGCTCCTACAATGAGCAGTTCTTC	CAISGLAGQSSYNEQFF
-	TRBV6-5	TRBJ1-2	once	TGTGCCAGCACCAAAGAACAGGGCCGGGGCTACACCTTC	CASTKEQGRGYTF
-	TRBV11-3	TRBJ2-7	-	TGTGCCAGCAGCTTAGCCAGGGGCTACGAGCAGTACTTC	CASSLARGYEQYF
TRBD2	TRBV10-2	TRBJ2-1	-	TGCGCCAGCAGCGAGAACCGGGCTAGCGGGAGGGTAGAGCAGTTCTTC	CASSENRASGRVEQFF
TRBD1	TRBV7-3	TRBJ2-1	-	TGTGCCAGCAGCTCCCAACCGACAGGGTCCTACAATGAGCAGTTCTTC	CASSSQPTGSYNEQFF
-	TRBV29-1	TRBJ2-2	once	TGCAGCGTGAGATTTAGCGGTTCCAACACCGGGGAGCTGTTTTTT	CSVRFSGSNTGELFF
-	TRBV19	TRBJ1-2	-	TGTGCCAGTAGTATATTGGCAGCTAACTATGGCTACACCTTC	CASSILAANYGYTF
-	TRBV9	TRBJ2-5	-	TGTGCCAGCAGCGTGAGTCCGGGTGTACAGACAGTAGAGACCCAGTACTTC	CASSVSPGVQTVETQYF
-	TRBV4-3	TRBJ2-1	-	TGCGCCAGCAGCCAAGCCGTGACAAAAACCTACAATGAGCAGTTCTTC	CASSQAVTKTYNEQFF
-	TRBV7-2	TRBJ2-1	-	TGTGCCAGCAGCTCCATATCGGAGGGGAATGAGCAGTTCTTC	CASSSISEGNEQFF
-	TRBV10-3	TRBJ2-5	-	TGTGCCATCAGTGACTCCTTGTCGCCTCGGGGCCAAGAGACCCAGTACTTC	CAISDSLSPRGQETQYF